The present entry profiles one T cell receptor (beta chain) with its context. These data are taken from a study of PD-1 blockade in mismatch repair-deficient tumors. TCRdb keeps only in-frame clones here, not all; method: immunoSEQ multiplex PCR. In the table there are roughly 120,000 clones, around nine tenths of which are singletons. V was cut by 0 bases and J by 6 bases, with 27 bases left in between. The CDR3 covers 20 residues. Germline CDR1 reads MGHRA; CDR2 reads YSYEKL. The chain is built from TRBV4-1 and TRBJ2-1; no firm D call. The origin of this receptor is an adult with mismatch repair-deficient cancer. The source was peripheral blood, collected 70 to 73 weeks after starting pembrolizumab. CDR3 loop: CASSQDIKTRSYLLRNEQFF. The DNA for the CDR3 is TGCGCCAGCAGCCAAGATATAAAGACGCGGAGCTATCTTCTTCGCAATGAGCAGTTCTTC.